This is a list of T cell receptor beta chains from one sample in a study of cytomegalovirus exposure and HLA in healthy donors. Sequencing was performed with immunoSEQ multiplex PCR; in TCRdb, only in-frame clones are kept and a portion is missing. The data show roughly 120,000 clones, more than 60% seen once. Sequencing input: PBMCs. The receptor set was obtained from a woman aged 40 to 50 in good health and CMV-seronegative. Each CDR3 is given with its conserved first and last residue. D genes are given only for firm matches. The size field is filled for only some rows; it gives once, few, many or a size class.

clone_size	v_call	d_call	j_call	cdr3_nt	cdr3_aa
.	TRBV7-2	.	TRBJ1-1	TGTGCCAGCACCCGAGAAGGGGCGAACACTGAAGCTTTCTTT	CASTREGANTEAFF
few	TRBV19	.	TRBJ1-1	TGTGCCAGTAGTACTCTTGGTGAGGGGAACACTGAAGCTTTCTTT	CASSTLGEGNTEAFF
.	TRBV7-2	TRBD2	TRBJ2-1	TGTGCCAGCAGCTTAGTGACTAGCGGGGCCATAAGCTCCTACAATGAGCAGTTCTTC	CASSLVTSGAISSYNEQFF
.	TRBV2	.	TRBJ1-1	TGTGCCAGCAGTGAGGACACCGCAGATGAAGCTTTCTTT	CASSEDTADEAFF
.	TRBV7-8	.	TRBJ1-1	TGTGCCAGCAGCTCCAGGTCGATTCCTGGAGGTCCTGAAGCTTTCTTT	CASSSRSIPGGPEAFF
once	TRBV19	.	TRBJ1-2	TGTGCCAGTAGTACCTTGGGCAGTAGTTATGGCTACACCTTC	CASSTLGSSYGYTF
.	TRBV7-9	.	TRBJ2-7	TGTGCCAGCAGCTTAGCGGCTTCCTACGAGCAGTACTTC	CASSLAASYEQYF
.	TRBV6-6	.	TRBJ1-4	TGTGCCAGCAGTTACTTGAGTGCTAATGAAAAACTGTTTTTT	CASSYLSANEKLFF
.	TRBV7-9	.	TRBJ2-2	TGTGCCAGCACCCGGTGGAGGGGTCGTGGCACCGGGGAGCTGTTTTTT	CASTRWRGRGTGELFF
.	TRBV5-5	.	TRBJ2-3	TGTGCCAGCAGCGCCGGGTCGTCTTGGGGCACAGATACGCAGTATTTT	CASSAGSSWGTDTQYF
once	TRBV28	TRBD2	TRBJ2-7	TGTGCCAGCACCCCCGGGCGGGCGGGAGTACCCGACGAGCAGTACTTC	CASTPGRAGVPDEQYF
few	TRBV5-4	.	TRBJ1-1	TGTGCCAGCAGCTTGGGGGGAGATCGGACTGAAGCTTTCTTT	CASSLGGDRTEAFF
.	TRBV5-1	TRBD1	TRBJ1-4	TGCGCCAGCAGCAGGGGACAGGGGCACGAAAAACTGTTTTTT	CASSRGQGHEKLFF
.	TRBV7-9	.	TRBJ1-2	TGTGCCAGCAGCGGGGGGGGTTATGGCTACACCTTC	CASSGGGYGYTF
.	TRBV10-3	.	TRBJ2-7	TGTGCCATCAGTGAGTCTGGCAGCGAAGAGCAGTACTTC	CAISESGSEEQYF
.	TRBV4-3	TRBD1	TRBJ2-3	TGCGCCAGCAGCCTGACAGGGGGAGGCGCAGATACGCAGTATTTT	CASSLTGGGADTQYF
few	TRBV5-6	.	TRBJ1-6	TGTGCCAGCAGCTTGGGCAGCTCCTATAATTCACCCCTCCACTTT	CASSLGSSYNSPLHF
.	TRBV5-1	.	TRBJ2-5	TGCGCCAGCAGCGGCGGGCTCTTGAGCGAGACCCAGTACTTC	CASSGGLLSETQYF
.	TRBV4-3	TRBD2	TRBJ2-3	TGCGCCAGCAGCCAGGGTGGACTAGCGGGGGCCCTAGGCACAGATACGCAGTATTTT	CASSQGGLAGALGTDTQYF
.	TRBV19	.	TRBJ1-5	TGTGCCAGTATCCAAACCGGGGGGGCGGATCAGCCCCAGCATTTT	CASIQTGGADQPQHF
.	TRBV18	.	TRBJ1-1	TGTGCCAGCTCACCGGCGGGCACTGAAGCTTTCTTT	CASSPAGTEAFF
.	TRBV9	TRBD1	TRBJ2-7	TGTGCCAGCAGCGTAGGGGGACAGAATGCCTACGAGCAGTACTTC	CASSVGGQNAYEQYF
.	TRBV19	TRBD2	TRBJ2-5	TGTGCCAGTAGTCGGGAACTAGCGCGGGAGACCCAGTACTTC	CASSRELARETQYF
.	TRBV28	TRBD2	TRBJ2-3	TGTGCCAGCAGTTTACTAGCGGGAGGTACAGATACGCAGTATTTT	CASSLLAGGTDTQYF
.	TRBV7-8	TRBD1	TRBJ1-5	TGTGCCAGCCAATTAACCCGGGACAGGGTTCAGCCCCAGCATTTT	CASQLTRDRVQPQHF
.	TRBV30	TRBD1	TRBJ2-7	TGTGCCTGGAAAAGAACCGGGACAGGGGCCTACGAGCAGTACTTC	CAWKRTGTGAYEQYF
.	TRBV4-2	.	TRBJ2-7	TGTGCCAGCAGCCAAGCCAACGGGACTGCCTACGAGCAGTACTTC	CASSQANGTAYEQYF
.	TRBV9	.	TRBJ2-7	TGTGCCAGCAGCGTAGATCTTGACTTAACCTACGAGCAGTACTTC	CASSVDLDLTYEQYF
.	TRBV27	.	TRBJ2-7	TGTGCCAGCAGTTTATCGGCGGGAACCTACGAGCAGTACTTC	CASSLSAGTYEQYF
.	TRBV30	.	TRBJ2-7	TGTGCCTGCCGACGGCGGGCGGGAAGCTCCTACGAGCAGTACTTC	CACRRRAGSSYEQYF
.	TRBV28	TRBD1	TRBJ1-3	TGTGCCAGCAGTTCCGCCGGGACAGCCACCTCTGGAAACACCATATATTTT	CASSSAGTATSGNTIYF
.	TRBV10-3	.	TRBJ2-7	TGTGCCATCAGTGAGTCGTCGCGGCTAAACTACGAGCAGTACTTC	CAISESSRLNYEQYF
.	TRBV11-2	.	TRBJ2-3	TGTGCCAGCAGCTTGGGGCGTTATACGCAGTATTTT	CASSLGRYTQYF
.	TRBV7-8	.	TRBJ1-6	TGTGCCAGCAGCTTAGGCAGGGCTCCGATGTATAATTCACCCCTCCACTTT	CASSLGRAPMYNSPLHF
.	TRBV27	.	TRBJ2-3	TGTGCCAGCAGTCCACAGACAGTGACAGATACGCAGTATTTT	CASSPQTVTDTQYF
.	TRBV18	TRBD1	TRBJ1-5	TGTGCCAGCTCCTCAGATACAGGGGTTTGGAATCAGCCCCAGCATTTT	CASSSDTGVWNQPQHF
.	TRBV28	.	TRBJ1-1	TGTGCCAGCAGTTTTTCCCCCAGCGGTGAAGCTTTCTTT	CASSFSPSGEAFF
.	TRBV4-1	TRBD2	TRBJ2-3	TGCGCCAGCAGCCAAGAACGGCGGAGGACTAGCGGGTATTTTAGCACAGATACGCAGTATTTT	CASSQERRRTSGYFSTDTQYF
.	TRBV27	TRBD1	TRBJ1-5	TGTGCCAGCAGTCCGTCAAGCGGGACAGGGCTAGGGAGCAATCAGCCCCAGCATTTT	CASSPSSGTGLGSNQPQHF
.	TRBV7-9	TRBD1	TRBJ1-1	TGTGCCAGCAGCTTCACACAGGGGGCCCTTGGGGCTTTCTTT	CASSFTQGALGAFF
.	TRBV9	TRBD2	TRBJ2-1	TGTGCCAGCAGCCTACGGGGGGGGACTAGCGGGGGAAGCTCCTACAATGAGCAGTTCTTC	CASSLRGGTSGGSSYNEQFF
.	TRBV27	TRBD1	TRBJ1-4	TGTGCCAGCAGTGCGGGACAGTATGAAAAACTGTTTTTT	CASSAGQYEKLFF
.	TRBV18	TRBD2	TRBJ2-5	TGTGCCAGCTCACCGATTGGACGGACTAGGGAGACCCAGTACTTC	CASSPIGRTRETQYF
.	TRBV18	.	TRBJ2-7	TGTGCCAGCGACGTGGGAGGAGGCTCCTACGAGCAGTACTTC	CASDVGGGSYEQYF
.	TRBV4-3	TRBD1	TRBJ2-1	TGCGCCAGCAGCCAAGACGAGGGGGCGAACCACAATGAGCAGTTCTTC	CASSQDEGANHNEQFF
.	TRBV19	TRBD1	TRBJ1-2	TGTGCCAGTAGCCCTAAACCTCGACAGGGTTACTATGGCTACACCTTC	CASSPKPRQGYYGYTF
.	TRBV19	TRBD1	TRBJ1-3	TGTGCCAGTAGTATGGGGACAGAGGGAAACACCATATATTTT	CASSMGTEGNTIYF
.	TRBV28	TRBD1	TRBJ2-3	TGTGCCAGCAGGGCTCACCAGGGGGCCGCAGATACGCAGTATTTT	CASRAHQGAADTQYF
.	TRBV4-1	.	TRBJ2-3	TGCGCCAGCAGCCAAGGTCCCGGGGCAGATACGCAGTATTTT	CASSQGPGADTQYF
.	TRBV7-7	TRBD2	TRBJ2-1	TGTGCCAGCAGCACAGGCGGCGGGGGGGCACGTAATGAGCAGTTCTTC	CASSTGGGGARNEQFF
.	TRBV28	TRBD2	TRBJ2-5	TGTGCCACCGAACGAGCAAGGGGGACTAGCGGGATGTCTGGAAAGACCCAGTACTTC	CATERARGTSGMSGKTQYF
.	TRBV5-4	TRBD1	TRBJ1-2	TGTGCCAGCAGCTTAGGGACAGGGCTATATGGCTACACCTTC	CASSLGTGLYGYTF
.	TRBV7-2	.	TRBJ2-1	TGTGCCAGCAGCTTATTAGCGGAAAGCTCCTACAATGAGCAGTTCTTC	CASSLLAESSYNEQFF